Presented here are 32 T cell receptor beta chains from one specimen sequenced in a study of blood T cell repertoires in COVID-19. Using immunoSEQ multiplex PCR, the repertoire was profiled, and TCRdb retains in-frame clones only, with some absent. The table has a few hundred thousand clones, about nine tenths seen once. Sequenced: PBMCs or T cells enriched from blood (not recorded which). The source of these receptors is a woman aged 18-35 years who had recovered from COVID-19.

The chain has TRBV7-3 and TRBJ1-3; D unclear. Trimming removed 5 bases from V and 0 bases from J, with 11 bases in between. Germline V CDR1 and CDR2: SGHTA, FQGTGA. This CDR3 is built from 15 residues. The CDR3 spells CASSQIGGSGNTIYF. Written as DNA, the CDR3 is TGTGCCAGCAGCCAAATCGGAGGCTCTGGAAACACCATATATTTT.

This clone was seen only a few times. The chain uses TRBV21-1 and TRBJ1-5; TRBD1 was called by the table and not checked on the DNA. TRBV21-1 is an annotated pseudogene. The CDR3 has 13 amino acids. CDR3 sequence: CASRGVGNQPQHF. In nucleotides, the CDR3 is TGTGCCAGCAGGGGCGTTGGCAATCAGCCCCAGCATTTT.

The chain carries TRBV27 and TRBJ1-5; 7 nucleotides line up with TRBD1. J lost 0 bases, V lost 6 bases, and 8 bases had no gene match. CDR1 MNHEY and CDR2 SMNVEV come from the germline V gene (reference sequence). The CDR3 covers 16 residues. This CDR3 is CASRQYGTVSNQPQHF. CDR3 bases: TGTGCCAGCAGACAATACGGGACAGTTAGCAATCAGCCCCAGCATTTT.

This clone was observed a few times. The V gene is TRBV4-1, the J gene TRBJ1-1; D is possibly TRBD1 (6 bases). Trimming cost V 4 bases and J 2 bases, with 14 bases left between them. CDR3 length equals 15 residues. Germline CDR1 reads MGHRA; CDR2 reads YSYEKL. This CDR3 reads CASSLSDRSNTEAFF. The CDR3 DNA reads as TGCGCCAGCAGCCTCTCGGACAGATCTAACACTGAAGCTTTCTTT.

The chain is built from TRBV29-1 and TRBJ2-1; TRBD1 agrees at 7 bases. Trimming at V came to 5 bases and at J to 10 bases, leaving 5 bases not matched to a gene. CDR1 is SQVTM and CDR2 is ANQGSEA in the germline V gene. This CDR3 is built from 11 residues. CDR3 DNA sequence: TGCAGCGTTAGGGAGACAGGGGAGCAGTTCTTC. Amino acids: CSVRETGEQFF.

This clone was counted between two and nine times. The V call is TRBV5-1, the J call TRBJ2-1; D perhaps matches TRBD2 (5 bases). V gave up 4 bases and J gave up 4 bases, with 15 bases separating them. This CDR3 comprises 15 residues. Germline V gives CDR1 SGHRS, CDR2 YFSETQ. In DNA form, the CDR3 reads TGCGCCAGCAGCAGAGGACCGACTAATTACAATGAGCAGTTCTTC. This codes for CASSRGPTNYNEQFF.

The chain has TRBV7-9 and TRBJ1-6; D is undetermined. Germline V CDR1 and CDR2: SEHNR, FQNEAQ (reference sequence). V lost 5 bases and J lost 0, with 11 bases in between. The CDR3 has 16 amino acids. CDR3 sequence: CASSVRESSYNSPLHF. Written as DNA, the CDR3 is TGTGCCAGCAGCGTCCGAGAGAGCTCCTATAATTCACCCCTCCACTTT.

This chain joins TRBV9 and TRBJ2-5, with 8 positions matching TRBD2. The germline CDR1 and CDR2 sequences are SGDLS and YYNGEE. CDR3 size: 16 residues. The ends lost 4 bases at V and 4 bases at J; junction bases unmatched: 12. The CDR3 is CASSSPRGGGTETQYF. CDR3 in DNA: TGTGCCAGCAGCTCCCCCCGGGGGGGTGGGACAGAGACCCAGTACTTC.

The chain employs TRBV4-1 and TRBJ1-4, with 7 nucleotides matching TRBD1. CDR1 and CDR2 from the germline V gene are MGHRA and YSYEKL. The ends lost 4 bases at V and 4 bases at J; junction bases unmatched: 12. This CDR3 has 17 amino acids. CDR3 amino acids: CASSLGPGQTNNEKLFF. CDR3 nucleotides: TGCGCCAGCAGCCTCGGCCCGGGACAGACCAATAATGAAAAACTGTTTTTT.

V gene TRBV10-3 combines with J gene TRBJ1-5; 7 nucleotides match TRBD1. V was clipped by 4 bases and J by 5 bases; unmatched bases: 5. This CDR3 comprises 14 residues. Germline CDR1 ENHRY, CDR2 SYGVKD. The CDR3 reads CAISVDRAHQPQHF. DNA of the CDR3: TGTGCCATCAGTGTAGACAGGGCACATCAGCCCCAGCATTTT.

V gene TRBV5-1 combines with J gene TRBJ1-1, with 8 bases identical to TRBD1. The CDR3 spans 15 residues. The germline gives CDR1 SGHRS, CDR2 YFSETQ. J was trimmed by 6 bases and V by 4 bases; bases with no gene match: 11. The CDR3 loop is CASSPPRTGKPEAFF. The CDR3 DNA reads as TGCGCCAGCAGCCCCCCGAGGACAGGGAAGCCTGAAGCTTTCTTT.

The V and J genes are TRBV13 and TRBJ1-1; a possible D gene is TRBD1 (6 bases). The CDR3 contains 12 residues. The ends were cut back, 1 base at V and 10 bases at J, with 10 bases in the middle. Germline assignment: CDR1 PRHDT and CDR2 FYEKMQ (reference sequence). CDR3 sequence: CASSLDLGGAFF. The CDR3 DNA is TGTGCCAGCAGCTTAGATCTAGGGGGAGCTTTCTTT. Drawing the rest from reference TRBV13 and TRBJ1-1, the complete variable domain is AAGVIQSPRHLIKEKRETATLKCYPIPRHDTVYWYQQGPGQDPQFLISFYEKMQSDKGSIPDRFSAQQFSDYHSELNMSSLELGDSALYFCASSLDLGGAFFGQGTRLTVV.

This clone was recorded a few times. The V gene is TRBV5-1, the J gene TRBJ2-7; TRBD1 matches 8 bases. V dropped 4 bases and J dropped 2; count of bases not matched to a gene: 8. CDR3 length: 15 amino acids. The germline V gene has CDR1 SGHRS and CDR2 YFSETQ. CDR3 DNA sequence: TGCGCCAGCAGCACCAGGGACAGGAGAACCTACGAGCAGTACTTC. It codes for CASSTRDRRTYEQYF.

The rearrangement uses TRBV19 and TRBJ2-7, with D possibly being TRBD1 (6 bases). This CDR3 spans 14 amino acids. Germline assignment: CDR1 LNHDA and CDR2 SQIVND (reference sequence). V was clipped by 1 base and J by 1 base, with 8 bases between them. CDR3 in DNA: TGTGCCAGTAGTATAGTAGGGGGTTCCTACGAGCAGTACTTC. This gives the protein CASSIVGGSYEQYF.

The chain combines TRBV6-6 with TRBJ2-1; 8 bases fit TRBD2. In germline, CDR1 is MNHNY, CDR2 SVGAGI (reference sequence). The junction had 13 bases not matched to a gene; V was cut back by 5 bases and J by 7 bases. The CDR3 is made up of 16 amino acids. This CDR3 is CASSRVGSGRGNEQFF. CDR3 nucleotides: TGTGCCAGCAGTCGAGTCGGAAGCGGGAGAGGGAATGAGCAGTTCTTC.

The chain employs TRBV29-1 and TRBJ2-1; TRBD1 matches at 7 bases. V shed 5 bases, J shed 14 bases, and the junction held 18 bases outside the gene matches. CDR1 is SQVTM and CDR2 is ANQGSEA in the germline V gene. This CDR3 is built from 14 residues. This chain's CDR3 is CSVSDPGQLSNEFF. In nucleotides, the CDR3 is TGCAGCGTTTCCGACCCGGGACAGCTTTCCAACGAGTTCTTC.

The chain joins TRBV5-1 to TRBJ2-2, with D perhaps TRBD1 (7 bases). Trimming cost V 0 bases and J 4 bases, with 13 bases left between them. Germline lookup yields CDR1 SGHRS and CDR2 YFSETQ. The CDR3 contains 16 residues. The CDR3 nucleotides read TGCGCCAGCAGCTTGGCCGTCCAGGGGGGCACCGGGGAGCTGTTTTTT. Protein sequence: CASSLAVQGGTGELFF.

This chain links TRBV18 with TRBJ2-7, with a tentative D call TRBD2 (7 bases). CDR1 and CDR2 from the germline V gene are KGHSH and LQKENI. Trimming stripped 6 bases from V and 6 bases from J, with 18 bases between. There are 14 residues in the CDR3. The CDR3 loop reads CASSQGREIGEQYF. In nucleotides, the CDR3 is TGTGCCAGCTCGCAGGGGAGGGAGATAGGCGAGCAGTACTTC.

This sequence joins TRBV30 and TRBJ2-7, with TRBD1 as a possible D gene (6 bases). Trimming stripped 3 bases from V and 0 bases from J, with 15 bases between. The CDR3 runs to 15 residues. CDR1 is GTSNPN and CDR2 is SVGIG in the germline V gene (reference sequence). The CDR3 is CAWRVTGWISYEQYF. The CDR3 bases are TGTGCCTGGAGGGTAACAGGGTGGATCTCCTACGAGCAGTACTTC.

The chain links TRBV4-2 to TRBJ1-2; D possibly corresponds to TRBD1 (6 bases). The ends were cut back, 0 bases at V and 5 bases at J, with 13 bases in the middle. The CDR3 spans 15 residues. CDR1 and CDR2 (germline): LGHNA, YNFKEQ. CDR3 in amino acids: CASSQDQGLVYGYTF. CDR3 coding DNA: TGTGCCAGCAGCCAAGATCAGGGGTTGGTATATGGCTACACCTTC.

This clone was detected once. The chain uses TRBV18 and TRBJ1-1; D remains ambiguous. The V end lost 2 bases, the J end lost 2 bases, and 12 bases lay between the germline ends. This CDR3 contains 15 residues. CDR1 and CDR2 from the germline V gene are KGHSH and LQKENI. CDR3 loop: CASSPGNGRNTEAFF. The CDR3 bases are TGTGCCAGCTCACCAGGGAACGGGAGAAACACTGAAGCTTTCTTT. Full variable domain (rest looked up from reference TRBV18 and TRBJ1-1): NAGVMQNPRHLVRRRGQEARLRCSPMKGHSHVYWYRQLPEEGLKFMVYLQKENIIDESGMPKERFSAEFPKEGPSILRIQQVVRGDSAAYFCASSPGNGRNTEAFFGQGTRLTVV.

The chain recombines TRBV19 with TRBJ1-2; D uncertain. In germline, CDR1 is LNHDA, CDR2 SQIVND (reference sequence). Between the trimmed V and J ends, which lost 4 bases and 6 bases, there was a span of 9 bases. CDR3 length: 12 residues. The CDR3 here is CASSTREHGYTF. Here the CDR3 DNA reads TGTGCCAGTAGTACGAGAGAACATGGCTACACCTTC.

The chain has TRBV7-8 and TRBJ1-6, with D perhaps matching TRBD1 (6 bases). CDR1 SGHVS and CDR2 FQNEAQ come from the germline V gene. Deletions cut 5 bases from V and 9 bases from J, with 20 bases between. The CDR3 loop spans 16 amino acids. CDR3 region: CASSPNRDISGSPLHF. CDR3 coding DNA: TGTGCCAGCAGCCCAAACCGGGACATCTCGGGTTCACCCCTCCACTTT.

Turning to this clone: At one end, the junction sequence differs from germline, possibly due to a read error. The chain links TRBV7-3 to TRBJ1-2, with 9 nucleotides matching TRBD1. Germline lookup yields CDR1 SGHTA and CDR2 FQGTGA. The CDR3 length is 13 residues. This CDR3 is CASSLTGTGGYTF. The CDR3 nucleotides read TGTGCCAGCAGCCTAACCGGGACAGGGGGCTACACCTTC. Full variable domain (rest looked up from reference TRBV7-3 and TRBJ1-2): GAGVSQTPSNKVTEKGKYVELRCDPISGHTALYWYRQSLGQGPEFLIYFQGTGAADDSGLPNDRFFAVRPEGSVSTLKIQRTERGDSAVYLCASSLTGTGGYTFGSGTRLTVV.

The sample holds one count of this clone. This chain uses TRBV19 with TRBJ2-1; TRBD2 might be the D (6 bases). Looked up from germline, CDR1 is LNHDA and CDR2 is SQIVND (reference sequence). This CDR3 comprises 14 residues. V was shortened by 6 bases and J by 6 bases, with 15 bases between the two germline ends. The CDR3 protein is CASRPGSGGNEQFF. The CDR3 DNA is TGTGCCAGTAGACCCGGGAGTGGTGGCAATGAGCAGTTCTTC.

This clone was seen a handful of times. The rearrangement links TRBV4-1 to TRBJ2-1; D gene unclear. CDR1 MGHRA and CDR2 YSYEKL come from the germline V gene. V lost 4 bases, J lost 10 bases, and 11 bases lay in between. This CDR3 has 12 amino acids. The CDR3 protein is CASSPLGREQFF. The CDR3 region has the DNA TGCGCCAGCAGCCCCCTGGGCAGGGAGCAGTTCTTC.

This clone was observed once. The rearrangement uses TRBV27 and TRBJ2-6, with 9 bases matching TRBD1. CDR3 length equals 19 residues. CDR1 MNHEY and CDR2 SMNVEV come from the germline V gene (reference sequence). The V gene end was trimmed by 3 bases and the J gene end by 0 bases; junction bases not matched to a gene: 9. CDR3 in amino acids: CASSLFPGQGLSGANVLTF. The CDR3 DNA follows: TGTGCCAGCAGTTTGTTCCCGGGACAGGGACTCTCTGGGGCCAACGTCCTGACTTTC.

This clone was detected only a few times. The rearrangement joins TRBV4-1 to TRBJ1-2; D is ambiguous. CDR3 length: 14 residues. With 1 base removed from V and 8 bases from J, the gap between germline ends came to 14 bases. In germline, CDR1 is MGHRA, CDR2 YSYEKL. CDR3 loop: CASSQVGQRSGYTF. The CDR3 DNA is TGCGCCAGCAGCCAAGTGGGTCAGAGGTCGGGCTACACCTTC.

The genes are TRBV11-2 and TRBJ1-2; TRBD1 might be the D (6 bases). Germline CDR1 is SGHAT and CDR2 is FQNNGV. The germline V and J ends were trimmed by 2 bases and 4 bases, with 11 bases remaining between them. This CDR3 has 14 amino acids. CDR3 amino acids: CASSLPGATYGYTF. Written as DNA, the CDR3 is TGTGCCAGCAGCTTACCAGGGGCTACCTATGGCTACACCTTC.

The rearrangement uses TRBV11-2 and TRBJ2-1; 7 bases align to TRBD2. Germline V gives CDR1 SGHAT, CDR2 FQNNGV. The CDR3 is made up of 15 amino acids. V trimming: 5 bases; J trimming: 0 bases; junction bases outside the gene matches: 4. The CDR3, as DNA: TGTGCCAGCAGCCGCGGCGGGGGCTCCTACAATGAGCAGTTCTTC. It specifies CASSRGGGSYNEQFF.

Only one count was recorded for this clone. The chain has TRBV27 and TRBJ2-7; 9 bases align to TRBD1. Germline CDR1 reads MNHEY; CDR2 reads SMNVEV (reference sequence). The junction had 5 bases not matched to a gene; V was cut back by 6 bases and J by 2 bases. The CDR3 has 14 residues. CDR3 amino acids: CASSWTGDTYEQYF. The CDR3 DNA sequence: TGTGCCAGCAGCTGGACAGGGGATACCTACGAGCAGTACTTC.

The chain joins TRBV28 to TRBJ1-2; TRBD1 aligns across 10 bases. Germline CDR1 and CDR2: MDHEN and SYDVKM. The CDR3 loop spans 16 amino acids. The ends lost 4 bases at V and 6 bases at J; junction bases unmatched: 11. The CDR3: CASSSLDRGRGNGYTF. The CDR3 DNA is TGTGCCAGCAGTTCCCTAGACAGGGGGCGCGGGAATGGCTACACCTTC.